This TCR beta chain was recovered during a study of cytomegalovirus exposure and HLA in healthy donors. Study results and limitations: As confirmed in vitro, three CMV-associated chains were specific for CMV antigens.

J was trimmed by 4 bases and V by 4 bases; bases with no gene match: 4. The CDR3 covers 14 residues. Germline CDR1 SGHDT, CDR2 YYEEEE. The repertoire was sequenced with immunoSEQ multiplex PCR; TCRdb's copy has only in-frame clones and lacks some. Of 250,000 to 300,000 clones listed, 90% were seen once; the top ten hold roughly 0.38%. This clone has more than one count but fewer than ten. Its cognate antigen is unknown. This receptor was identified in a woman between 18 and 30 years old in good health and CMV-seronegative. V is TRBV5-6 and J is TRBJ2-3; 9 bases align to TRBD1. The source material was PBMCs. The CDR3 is CASSPGQGADTQYF. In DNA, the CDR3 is TGTGCCAGCAGCCCGGGACAGGGCGCAGATACGCAGTATTTT. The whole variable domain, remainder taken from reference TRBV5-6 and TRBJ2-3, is DAGVTQSPTHLIKTRGQQVTLRCSPKSGHDTVSWYQQALGQGPQFIFQYYEEEERQRGNFPDRFSGHQFPNYSSELNVNALLLGDSALYLCASSPGQGADTQYFGPGTRLTVL.